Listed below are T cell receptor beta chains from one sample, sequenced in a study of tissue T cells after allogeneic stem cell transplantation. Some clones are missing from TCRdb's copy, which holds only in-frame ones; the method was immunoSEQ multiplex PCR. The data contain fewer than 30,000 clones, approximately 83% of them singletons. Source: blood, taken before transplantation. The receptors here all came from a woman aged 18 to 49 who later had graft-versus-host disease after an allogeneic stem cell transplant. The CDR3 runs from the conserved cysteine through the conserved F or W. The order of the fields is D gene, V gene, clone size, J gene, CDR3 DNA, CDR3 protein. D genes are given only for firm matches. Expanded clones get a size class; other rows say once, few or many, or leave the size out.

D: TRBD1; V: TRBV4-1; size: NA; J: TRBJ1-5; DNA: TGCGCCAGCAGCCCTCTTCGTCAGGGGGAGCAGCCCCAGCATTTT; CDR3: CASSPLRQGEQPQHF
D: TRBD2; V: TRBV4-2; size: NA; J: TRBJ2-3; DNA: TGTGCCAGCAGCCAAGAGGCTAGCGGGGGGGCAGATACGCAGTATTTT; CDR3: CASSQEASGGADTQYF
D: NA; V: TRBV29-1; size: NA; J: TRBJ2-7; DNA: TGCAGCGTCCTCTACGGAAGGCCCAACAACGAGCAGTACTTC; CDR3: CSVLYGRPNNEQYF
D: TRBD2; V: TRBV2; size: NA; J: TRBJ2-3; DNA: TGTGCCAGCAGTGAGATAAGCGGGGAGACCGGTACGCAGTATTTT; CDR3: CASSEISGETGTQYF
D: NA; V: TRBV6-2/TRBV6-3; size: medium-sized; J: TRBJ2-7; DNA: TGTGCCAGCAGTTACGGTGGAGGGAGCGACGAGCAGTACTTC; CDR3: CASSYGGGSDEQYF
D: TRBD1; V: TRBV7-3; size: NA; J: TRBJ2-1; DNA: TGTGCCAGCAGCTCCGGGACAGGGGGCATGAATGAGCAGTTCTTC; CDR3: CASSSGTGGMNEQFF
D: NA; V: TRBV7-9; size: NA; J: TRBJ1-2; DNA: TGTGCCAGCAGCTTAGAGGGAGTCTTGGGTACCTATGGCTACACCTTC; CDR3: CASSLEGVLGTYGYTF
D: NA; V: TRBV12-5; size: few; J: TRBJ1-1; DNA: TGTGCTAGTGGTTTGTCCTACTCGGGGCCGAACACTGAAGCTTTCTTT; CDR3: CASGLSYSGPNTEAFF
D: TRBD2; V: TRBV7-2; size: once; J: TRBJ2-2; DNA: TGTGCCTCCGGGGGGGCCAATACCGGGGAGCTGTTTTTT; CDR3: CASGGANTGELFF
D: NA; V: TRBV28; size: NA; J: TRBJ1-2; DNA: TGTGCCAGCAGTTTAGTTTCGGCTCTTGAGTTTGATAATTTACATGGCTACACCTTC; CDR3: CASSLVSALEFDNLHGYTF
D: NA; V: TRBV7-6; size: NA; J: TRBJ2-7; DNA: TGTGCCAGCAGCTTAGATGGTACAGGCGACTACGAGCAGTACTTC; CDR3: CASSLDGTGDYEQYF
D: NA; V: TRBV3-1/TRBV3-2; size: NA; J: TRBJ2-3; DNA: TGTGCCACCGAGGGGGTCACAGATACGCAGTATTTT; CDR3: CATEGVTDTQYF
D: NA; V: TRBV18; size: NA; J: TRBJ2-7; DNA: TGTGCCAGCTCACCACGCAGATACGAGCAGTACTTC; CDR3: CASSPRRYEQYF
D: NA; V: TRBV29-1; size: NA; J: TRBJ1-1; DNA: TGCAGCGCTAGTGGACAGCCCAGCACTGAAGCTTTCTTT; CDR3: CSASGQPSTEAFF
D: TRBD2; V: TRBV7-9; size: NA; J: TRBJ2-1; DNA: TGTGCCAGCACGGGGACTAGCGGATACAATGAGCAGTTCTTC; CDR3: CASTGTSGYNEQFF
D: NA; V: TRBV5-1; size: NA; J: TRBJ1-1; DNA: TGCGCCAGCAGCCTGGGACATCCGATGAACACTGAAGCTTTCTTT; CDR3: CASSLGHPMNTEAFF
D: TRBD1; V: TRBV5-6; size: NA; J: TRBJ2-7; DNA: TGTGCCACCGAGAGGACAGGGGTCTCCTACGAGCAGTACTTC; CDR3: CATERTGVSYEQYF
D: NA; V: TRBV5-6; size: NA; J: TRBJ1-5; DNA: TGTGCCAGCAGCTTGGGCGGCGGTAGCAATCAGCCCCAGCATTTT; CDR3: CASSLGGGSNQPQHF
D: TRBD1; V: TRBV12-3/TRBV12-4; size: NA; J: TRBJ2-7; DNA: TGTGCCAGCGGACAGGGGAGGTACGAGCAGTACTTC; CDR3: CASGQGRYEQYF
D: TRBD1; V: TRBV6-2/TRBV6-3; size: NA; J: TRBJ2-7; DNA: TGTGCCAGCAGTCAGGACAGGGCCTACGAGCAGTACTTC; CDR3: CASSQDRAYEQYF
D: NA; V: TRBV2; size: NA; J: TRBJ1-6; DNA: TGTGCCAGCAGAGGGGAGGAGACACCCCTCCACTTT; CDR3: CASRGEETPLHF
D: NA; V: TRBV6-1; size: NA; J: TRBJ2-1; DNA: TGTGCCAGCAGTGAGTTGAGAATCTCCTACAATGAGCAGTTCTTC; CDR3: CASSELRISYNEQFF
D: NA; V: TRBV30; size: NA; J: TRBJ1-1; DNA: TGTGCCTGGAGTGTAAATCAGGAGAACACTGAAGCTTTCTTT; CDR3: CAWSVNQENTEAFF
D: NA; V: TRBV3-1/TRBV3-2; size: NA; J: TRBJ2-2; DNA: TGTGCCAGCAGCCAAAGAGGGGCCGGGGAGCTGTTTTTT; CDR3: CASSQRGAGELFF
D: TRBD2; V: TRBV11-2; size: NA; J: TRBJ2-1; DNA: TGTGCCAGCAGCCAGAGACTAGCGGGAGGGTTAAATGAGCAGTTCTTC; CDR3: CASSQRLAGGLNEQFF
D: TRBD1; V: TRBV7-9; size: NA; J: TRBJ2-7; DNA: TGTGCCAGCAGCCTAGGACAGGAGACCTACGAGCAGTACTTC; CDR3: CASSLGQETYEQYF
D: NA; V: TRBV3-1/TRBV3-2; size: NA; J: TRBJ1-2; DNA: TGTGCCAGCGCACAGGGCGCCTATGGCTACACCTTC; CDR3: CASAQGAYGYTF
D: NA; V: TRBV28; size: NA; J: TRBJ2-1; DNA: TGTGCCAGCAGTCGCACATACAATGAGCAGTTCTTC; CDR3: CASSRTYNEQFF
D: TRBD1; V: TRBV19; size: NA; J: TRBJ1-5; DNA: TGTGCCAGTAGTCTCCAACAGGGGAGCGCCAATCAGCCCCAGCATTTT; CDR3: CASSLQQGSANQPQHF
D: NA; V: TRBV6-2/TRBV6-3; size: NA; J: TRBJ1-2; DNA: TGTGCCAGCAGTTACTCTGGCGGCCGAATAACTAACTATGGCTACACCTTC; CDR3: CASSYSGGRITNYGYTF
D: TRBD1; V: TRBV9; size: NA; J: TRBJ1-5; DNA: TGTGCCAGCAGCGATTCTCAGGGGGCAGGTCAGCCCCAGCATTTT; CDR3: CASSDSQGAGQPQHF
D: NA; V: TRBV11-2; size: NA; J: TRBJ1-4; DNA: TGTGCCAGCAGCCCTCAACCAGGTGAAAAACTGTTTTTT; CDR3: CASSPQPGEKLFF
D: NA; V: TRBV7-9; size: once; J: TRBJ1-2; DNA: TGTGCCAGCAGCTTAGGAGCGGTTAGTCCTGGCTACACCTTC; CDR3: CASSLGAVSPGYTF
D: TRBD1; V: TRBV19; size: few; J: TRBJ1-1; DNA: TGTGCCAGTAGTCCCGGACAGGGTTGGACTGAAGCTTTCTTT; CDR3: CASSPGQGWTEAFF
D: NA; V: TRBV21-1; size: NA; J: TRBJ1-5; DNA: TGTGCCAGCAGCAAAGAGGACCTCATAGGATCCGATCAGCCCCAGCATTTT; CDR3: CASSKEDLIGSDQPQHF
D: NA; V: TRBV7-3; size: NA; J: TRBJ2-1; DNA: TGTGCCAGCAGCTTAATGTCCGGGAATGAGCAGTTCTTC; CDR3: CASSLMSGNEQFF
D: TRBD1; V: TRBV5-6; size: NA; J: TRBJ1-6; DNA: TGTGCCAGCAGCTTAGGAGACAGGGGGCTTTCACCCCTCCACTTT; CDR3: CASSLGDRGLSPLHF
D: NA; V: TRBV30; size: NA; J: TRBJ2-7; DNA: TGTGCCTGGTCTGGTCGGAAATCCTACGAGCAGTACTTC; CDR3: CAWSGRKSYEQYF
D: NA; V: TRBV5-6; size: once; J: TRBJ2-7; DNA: TGTGCCAGCAGCTTGGCCCCAAGACGAACCTACGAGCAGTACTTC; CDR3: CASSLAPRRTYEQYF
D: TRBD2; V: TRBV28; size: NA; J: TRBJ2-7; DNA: TGTGCCAGTAAAGCGGGGGGCAGATCCTACGAGCAGTACTTC; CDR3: CASKAGGRSYEQYF
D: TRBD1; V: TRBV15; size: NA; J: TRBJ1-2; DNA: TGTGCCACCAGCAGCGAGGGACAGGGGAGGGGCAACTATGGCTACACCTTC; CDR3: CATSSEGQGRGNYGYTF
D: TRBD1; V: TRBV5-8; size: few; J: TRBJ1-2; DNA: TGTGCCAGCAGCTCACAGGGGGCTGTTTACTATGGCTACACCTTC; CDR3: CASSSQGAVYYGYTF
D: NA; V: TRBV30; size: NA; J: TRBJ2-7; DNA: TGTGCCTGGAGAGGGGGAAGCGCCAAGTACTTC; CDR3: CAWRGGSAKYF
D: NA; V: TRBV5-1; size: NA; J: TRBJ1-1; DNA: TGCGCCAGCAGCTCTGGAGGGGGAGCCTCCACTGAAGCTTTCTTT; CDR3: CASSSGGGASTEAFF
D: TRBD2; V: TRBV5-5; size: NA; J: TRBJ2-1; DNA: TGTGCCAGCAGCCCAGGACTAGCGGGGGCCATTGAGCAGTTCTTC; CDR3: CASSPGLAGAIEQFF
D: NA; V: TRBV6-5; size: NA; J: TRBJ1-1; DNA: TGTGCCAGCACCCCATACGCGGAGGGTGGGGATAAGTCGGGCTTT; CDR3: CASTPYAEGGDKSGF
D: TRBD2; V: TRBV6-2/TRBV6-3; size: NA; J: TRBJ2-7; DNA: TGTGCCAGCAGTTACTCGGCTAGCGGGGCCTACGAGCAGTACTTC; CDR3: CASSYSASGAYEQYF
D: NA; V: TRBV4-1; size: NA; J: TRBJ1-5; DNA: TGCGCCAGCAGCCACACAATAGCCAATAGCAATCAGCCCCAGCATTTT; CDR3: CASSHTIANSNQPQHF
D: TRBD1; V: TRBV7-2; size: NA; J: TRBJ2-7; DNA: TGTGCCAGCAGTCTCCGGGACAGGACCGAGCAGTACTTC; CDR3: CASSLRDRTEQYF
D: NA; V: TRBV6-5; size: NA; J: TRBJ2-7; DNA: TGTGCCAGCAGTTACTCGAATCTTTTCAGGGACGAGCAGTACTTC; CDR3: CASSYSNLFRDEQYF
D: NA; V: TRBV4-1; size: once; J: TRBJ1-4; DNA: TGCGCCAGCAGCCAAGCTACCTCAAATGAAAAACTGTTTTTT; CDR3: CASSQATSNEKLFF
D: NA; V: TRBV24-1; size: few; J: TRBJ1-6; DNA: TGTGCCACCAGTGATCGATCCGGGCCTTATAATTCACCCCTCCACTTT; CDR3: CATSDRSGPYNSPLHF
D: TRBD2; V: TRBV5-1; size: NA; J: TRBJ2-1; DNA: TGCGCCAGCAGCTCTAGCGGGGTCAAATACAATGAGCAGTTCTTC; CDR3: CASSSSGVKYNEQFF
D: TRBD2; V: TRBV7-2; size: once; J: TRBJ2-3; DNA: TGTGCCAGCAGCTTAAGGACTAGCCGGACTGGTACAGATACGCAGTATTTT; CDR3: CASSLRTSRTGTDTQYF